Detailed here is one T cell receptor beta chain. These data originate in a study of T-cell memory formation after mild COVID-19. Study-level background: TCR clusters largely stayed donor specific.

One entry per CDR3 protein results from TCRdb running MiXCR on the 5' RACE reads. The sample holds about 130,000 distinct CDR3 sequences, about a sixth seen once. The sample taken for sequencing was PBMCs or a T cell subset sorted from them (not recorded which). The receptor comes from an adult woman who had mild COVID-19 (a few samples of this study predate the infection). Cell type and time point are not known.

CDR3 nucleotides: TGTGCCAGCAGTGAATGGGGAGGATCTCAAGAGACCCAGTACTTC. The encoded protein is CASSEWGGSQETQYF. The chain is built from TRBV25-1 and TRBJ2-5; D perhaps matches TRBD2 (6 bases). This CDR3 is 15 amino acids long. Trimming removed 1 base at V and 2 bases at J, with 11 bases between. CDR1 and CDR2 from the germline V gene are MGHDK and SYGVNS.